One and the same sample provided the 3 T cell receptor beta chains below, sequenced in a study of cytomegalovirus exposure and HLA in healthy donors. The PCR contained 60 Vbeta and 13 Jbeta primers. Sequenced by immunoSEQ multiplex PCR; TCRdb stores in-frame clones only, minus some. This sample has 120,000 to 150,000 clones; over 75% occur once, and the top ten carry approximately 8.2%. Source material: PBMCs. All receptors come from a woman aged 45 to 65 in good health and CMV-seropositive.

V and J are TRBV2 and TRBJ1-6; no firm D call. Trimming pared 5 bases from V and 7 bases from J, leaving 9 bases between. The CDR3 length is 13 residues. Germline CDR1 reads SNHLY; CDR2 reads FYNNEI. As DNA, the CDR3 is TGTGCCAGCAGTCTGGACTCGAATTCACCCCTCCACTTT. It specifies CASSLDSNSPLHF.

This clone was seen more than once but under ten times. The CDR3 sequence: CASSMGAYTEAFF. In DNA, the CDR3 is TGTGCCAGTAGTATGGGGGCCTACACTGAAGCTTTCTTT. This chain uses TRBV19 with TRBJ1-1, with a possible D match to TRBD1 (6 bases). The CDR3 is 13 residues long. Germline assignment: CDR1 LNHDA and CDR2 SQIVND (reference sequence). The V gene lost 3 bases and the J gene lost 3 bases, with 8 bases spanning the gap. Based on the CDR3 plus reference TRBV19 and TRBJ1-1, the full variable domain is DGGITQSPKYLFRKEGQNVTLSCEQNLNHDAMYWYRQDPGQGLRLIYYSQIVNDFQKGDIAEGYSVSREKKESFPLTVTSAQKNPTAFYLCASSMGAYTEAFFGQGTRLTVV.

The chain is built from TRBV10-3 and TRBJ2-1, with D unclear. Trimming pared 0 bases from V and 8 bases from J, leaving 14 bases between. From germline, CDR1 is ENHRY and CDR2 SYGVKD. This CDR3 region has 15 residues. The CDR3 protein is CAISESLESGDEQFF. Here the CDR3 DNA reads TGTGCCATCAGTGAGTCCCTCGAATCAGGCGATGAGCAGTTCTTC.